The sequence of this T cell receptor (beta chain) was determined in a study of blood T cell repertoires in COVID-19. For the study at large: Among Cohort 3 donors, those recovered had two negative PCRs, clearance, or symptom resolution. Both acute and convalescent COVID-19 samples were obtained from the United States, Italy and Spain. T cells, B-cell-depleted T cells, or PBMCs provided the cDNA or gDNA that served as material.

The study drew participants aged about 18 to 95 years from 24 US areas. Here immunoSEQ multiplex PCR was the method, and the copy in TCRdb shows in-frame clones only, minus some. The table lists about 360,000 clones, around 87% of them singletons. The sample consisted of PBMCs or T cells enriched from blood (not recorded which). This TCR came from a man in his forties in a cohort exposed to, infected with or recovered from COVID-19 (not recorded which).

CDR3 nucleotides: TGTGCCAGCAGCGTAGGGACTAGCGGGAGCCACCAAGAGACCCAGTACTTC. It translates to CASSVGTSGSHQETQYF. This rearrangement joins TRBV9 to TRBJ2-5, with TRBD2 matching over 13 bases. There are 17 residues in the CDR3. V was pared by 0 bases and J by 0 bases, with 2 bases of the junction left unmatched. Germline V gives CDR1 SGDLS, CDR2 YYNGEE.